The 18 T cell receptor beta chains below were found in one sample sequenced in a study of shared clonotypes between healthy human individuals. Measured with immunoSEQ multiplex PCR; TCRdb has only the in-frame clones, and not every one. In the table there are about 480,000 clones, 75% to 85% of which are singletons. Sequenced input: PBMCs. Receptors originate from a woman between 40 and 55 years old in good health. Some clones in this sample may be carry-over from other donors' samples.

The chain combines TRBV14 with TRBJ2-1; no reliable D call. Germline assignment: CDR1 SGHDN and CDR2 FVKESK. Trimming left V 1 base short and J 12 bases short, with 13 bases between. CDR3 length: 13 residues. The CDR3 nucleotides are TGTGCCAGCAGCCAAGGCCTCTATAGTGTGCAGTTCTTC. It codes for CASSQGLYSVQFF.

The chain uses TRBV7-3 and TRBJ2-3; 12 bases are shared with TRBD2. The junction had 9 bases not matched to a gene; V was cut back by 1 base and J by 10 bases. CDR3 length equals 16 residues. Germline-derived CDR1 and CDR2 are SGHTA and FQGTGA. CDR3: CASSLNLLAGGDAQYF. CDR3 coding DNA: TGTGCCAGCAGCTTAAATCTGCTAGCGGGAGGGGATGCGCAGTATTTT. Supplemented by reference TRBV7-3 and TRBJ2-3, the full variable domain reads GAGVSQTPSNKVTEKGKYVELRCDPISGHTALYWYRQSLGQGPEFLIYFQGTGAADDSGLPNDRFFAVRPEGSVSTLKIQRTERGDSAVYLCASSLNLLAGGDAQYFGPGTRLTVL.

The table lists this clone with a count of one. CDR3 in DNA: TGCAGCGCCCTCCGGGGTTCTCTGGATGGCTACACCTTC. Residues: CSALRGSLDGYTF. This chain links TRBV29-1 with TRBJ1-2; D gene ambiguous. From germline, CDR1 is SQVTM and CDR2 ANQGSEA. The CDR3 is 13 amino acids. V was cut by 7 bases and J by 6 bases, with 18 bases left in between.

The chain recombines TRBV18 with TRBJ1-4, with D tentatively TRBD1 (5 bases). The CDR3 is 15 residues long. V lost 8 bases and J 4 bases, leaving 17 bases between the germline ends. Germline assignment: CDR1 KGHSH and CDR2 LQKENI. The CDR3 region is CASHHRRAINEKLFF. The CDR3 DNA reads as TGTGCCAGCCACCATCGCAGGGCCATTAATGAAAAACTGTTTTTT.

CDR3 in DNA: TGTGCCAGCAGATACCGAGAGGGGCTAAGCTACGAGCAGTACTTC. Amino acid sequence: CASRYREGLSYEQYF. The V call is TRBV28, the J call TRBJ2-5; D could derive from TRBD1 or TRBD2 (5 bases each). The assigned J gene may be wrong: the sequence end matches TRBJ2-7 better. Germline V lookup: CDR1 MDHEN, CDR2 SYDVKM. The CDR3 has 15 amino acids.

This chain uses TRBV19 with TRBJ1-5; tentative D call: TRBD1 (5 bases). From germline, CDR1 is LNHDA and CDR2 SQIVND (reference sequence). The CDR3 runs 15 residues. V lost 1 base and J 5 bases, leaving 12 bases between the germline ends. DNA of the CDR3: TGTGCCAGTAGTATAGGTGGAGGGGCCGATCAGCCCCAGCATTTT. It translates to CASSIGGGADQPQHF.

CDR3 sequence reads: CASSQVASGRPSNEQFF. In nucleotides, the CDR3 is TGCGCCAGCAGCCAAGTGGCTAGCGGGAGACCTTCAAATGAGCAGTTCTTC. The rearrangement links TRBV4-3 to TRBJ2-1, with 10 bases that match TRBD2. Germline V gives CDR1 LGHNA, CDR2 YSLEER. The length of the CDR3 is 17 residues. V was pared by 1 base and J by 7 bases, with 10 bases of the junction left unmatched.

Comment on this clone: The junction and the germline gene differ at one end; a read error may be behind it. CDR3 region: CASSLRPNRQETQYF. The CDR3 DNA sequence: TGTGCTAGCAGCTTACGACCCAACAGACAAGAGACCCAGTACTTC. This chain joins TRBV7-7 and TRBJ2-5; D is undetermined. Germline V CDR1 and CDR2: SSHAT, FNYEAQ (reference sequence). CDR3 size: 15 residues.

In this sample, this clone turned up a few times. The CDR3 is CASSYQGDQPQHF. The CDR3 DNA sequence: TGTGCCAGCAGCTACCAGGGGGATCAGCCCCAGCATTTT. The chain joins TRBV6-6 to TRBJ1-5, with 7 bases matching TRBD1. Looked up from germline, CDR1 is MNHNY and CDR2 is SVGAGI (reference sequence). V trimming: 6 bases; J trimming: 5 bases; junction bases outside the gene matches: 4. The CDR3 has 13 residues.

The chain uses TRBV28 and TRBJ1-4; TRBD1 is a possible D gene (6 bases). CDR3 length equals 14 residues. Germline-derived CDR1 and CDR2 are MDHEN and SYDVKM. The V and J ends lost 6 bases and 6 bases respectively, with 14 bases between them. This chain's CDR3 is CASSLGRGYEKLFF. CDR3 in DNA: TGTGCCAGCAGCCTGGGGAGGGGGTATGAAAAACTGTTTTTT.

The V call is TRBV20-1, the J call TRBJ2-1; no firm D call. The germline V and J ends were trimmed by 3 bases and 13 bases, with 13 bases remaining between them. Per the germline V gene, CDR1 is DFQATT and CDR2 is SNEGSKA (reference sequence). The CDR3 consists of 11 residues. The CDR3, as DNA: TGCAGTGCTAGTTTCTGGGGTGTCCAGTTCTTC. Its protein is CSASFWGVQFF.

The CDR3 region is CASSLKNEKLFF. CDR3 nucleotide sequence: TGTGCCAGCTCACTCAAAAATGAAAAACTGTTTTTT. This rearrangement joins TRBV18 to TRBJ1-4, with D unclear. This CDR3 contains 12 residues. CDR1 and CDR2 (germline): KGHSH, LQKENI. V lost 4 bases to trimming and J lost 5 bases, with 5 bases between them. Using reference TRBV18 and TRBJ1-4 for the parts outside the CDR3, the full variable domain is NAGVMQNPRHLVRRRGQEARLRCSPMKGHSHVYWYRQLPEEGLKFMVYLQKENIIDESGMPKERFSAEFPKEGPSILRIQQVVRGDSAAYFCASSLKNEKLFFGSGTQLSVL.

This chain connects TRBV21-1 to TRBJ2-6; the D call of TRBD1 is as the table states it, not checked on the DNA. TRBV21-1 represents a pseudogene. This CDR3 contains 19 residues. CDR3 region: CAIRTGQGGPERGANVLTF. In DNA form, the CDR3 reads TGTGCCATTAGAACGGGACAGGGGGGACCGGAACGTGGGGCCAACGTCCTGACTTTC.

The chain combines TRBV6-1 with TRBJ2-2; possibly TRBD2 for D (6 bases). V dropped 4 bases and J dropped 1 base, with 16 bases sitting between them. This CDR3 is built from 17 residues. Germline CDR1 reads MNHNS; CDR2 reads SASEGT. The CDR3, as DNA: TGTGCCAGCAGTGGCGGGACGGTAGAGATGAACACCGGGGAGCTGTTTTTT. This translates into CASSGGTVEMNTGELFF.

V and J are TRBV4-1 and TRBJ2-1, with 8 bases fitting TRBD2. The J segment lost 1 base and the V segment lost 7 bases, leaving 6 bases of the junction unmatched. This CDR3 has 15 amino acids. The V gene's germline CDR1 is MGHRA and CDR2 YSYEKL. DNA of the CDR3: TGCGCCAGCACCAGTAGCGGGACATCCTACAATGAGCAGTTCTTC. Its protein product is CASTSSGTSYNEQFF.

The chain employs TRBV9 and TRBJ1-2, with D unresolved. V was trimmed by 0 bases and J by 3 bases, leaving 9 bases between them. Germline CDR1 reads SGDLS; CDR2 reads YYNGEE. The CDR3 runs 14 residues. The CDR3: CASSVDTDDYGYTF. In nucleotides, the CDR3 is TGTGCCAGCAGCGTAGATACAGACGACTATGGCTACACCTTC.

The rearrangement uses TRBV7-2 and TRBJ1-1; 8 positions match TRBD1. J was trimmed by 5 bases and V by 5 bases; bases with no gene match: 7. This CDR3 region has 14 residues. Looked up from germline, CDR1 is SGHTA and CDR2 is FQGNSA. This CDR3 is CASSPGQGGTEAFF. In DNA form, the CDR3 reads TGTGCCAGCAGCCCCGGACAGGGTGGAACTGAAGCTTTCTTT. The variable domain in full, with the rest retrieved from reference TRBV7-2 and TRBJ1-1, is GAGVSQSPSNKVTEKGKDVELRCDPISGHTALYWYRQSLGQGLEFLIYFQGNSAPDKSGLPSDRFSAERTGGSVSTLTIQRTQQEDSAVYLCASSPGQGGTEAFFGQGTRLTVV.

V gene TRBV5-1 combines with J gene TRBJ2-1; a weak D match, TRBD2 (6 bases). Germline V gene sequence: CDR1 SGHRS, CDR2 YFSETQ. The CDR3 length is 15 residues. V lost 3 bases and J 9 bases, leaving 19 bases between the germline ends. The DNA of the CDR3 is TGCGCCAGCAGCTCCCTAGGGCGGTCCGGGGGTGAGCAGTTCTTC. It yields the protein CASSSLGRSGGEQFF.